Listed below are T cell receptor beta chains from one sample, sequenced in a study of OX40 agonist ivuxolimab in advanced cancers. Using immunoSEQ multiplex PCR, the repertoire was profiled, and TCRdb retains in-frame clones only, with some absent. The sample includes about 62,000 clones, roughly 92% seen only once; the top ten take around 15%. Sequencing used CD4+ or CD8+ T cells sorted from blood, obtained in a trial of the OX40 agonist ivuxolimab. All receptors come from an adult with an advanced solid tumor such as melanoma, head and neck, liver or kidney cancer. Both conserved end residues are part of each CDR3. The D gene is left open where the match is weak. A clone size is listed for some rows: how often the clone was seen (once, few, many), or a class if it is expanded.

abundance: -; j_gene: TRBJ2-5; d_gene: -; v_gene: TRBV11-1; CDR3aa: CASSLGSGLGETQYF; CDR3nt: TGTGCCAGCAGCTTAGGGTCAGGGTTAGGAGAGACCCAGTACTTC
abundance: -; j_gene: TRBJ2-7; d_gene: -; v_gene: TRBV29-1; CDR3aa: CSVRDKLESSYEQYF; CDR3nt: TGCAGCGTCCGGGACAAATTGGAGAGCTCCTACGAGCAGTACTTC
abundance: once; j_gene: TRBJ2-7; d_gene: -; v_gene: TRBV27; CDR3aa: CASSLDGGHEQYF; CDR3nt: TGTGCCAGCAGTTTAGACGGGGGCCACGAGCAGTACTTC
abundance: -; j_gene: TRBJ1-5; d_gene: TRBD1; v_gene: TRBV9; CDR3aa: CASSARTGGRGKQPQHF; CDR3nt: TGTGCCAGCAGCGCCCGGACAGGGGGTCGGGGGAAACAGCCCCAGCATTTT
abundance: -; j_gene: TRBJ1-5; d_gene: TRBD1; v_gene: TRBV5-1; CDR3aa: CASSLRQGPNQPQHF; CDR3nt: TGCGCCAGCAGCTTAAGACAGGGCCCCAATCAGCCCCAGCATTTT
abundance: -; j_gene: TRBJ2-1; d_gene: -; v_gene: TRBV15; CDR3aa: CATTKRRGSSYNEQFF; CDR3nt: TGTGCCACCACCAAGAGGAGGGGGAGCTCCTACAATGAGCAGTTCTTC
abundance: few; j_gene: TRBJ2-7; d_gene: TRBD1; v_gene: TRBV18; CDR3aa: CASSTTEPGTEPYEQYF; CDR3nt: TGTGCCAGCTCCACGACCGAGCCCGGGACAGAACCTTACGAGCAGTACTTC
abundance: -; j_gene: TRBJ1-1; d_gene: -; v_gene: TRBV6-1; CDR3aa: CASSEESFLAFF; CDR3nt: TGTGCCAGCAGTGAAGAGAGCTTCTTGGCTTTCTTT
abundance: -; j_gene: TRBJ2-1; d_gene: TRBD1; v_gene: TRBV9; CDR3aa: CASSVSRGFGLYNEQFF; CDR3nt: TGTGCCAGCAGCGTTAGCAGGGGGTTTGGGTTGTACAATGAGCAGTTCTTC
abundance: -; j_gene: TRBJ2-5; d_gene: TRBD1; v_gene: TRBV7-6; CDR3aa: CASSRDRDETQYF; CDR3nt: TGTGCCAGCAGCCGGGACAGGGATGAGACCCAGTACTTC
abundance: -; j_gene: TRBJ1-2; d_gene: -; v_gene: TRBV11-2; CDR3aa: CASSSAELYGYTF; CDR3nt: TGTGCCAGCAGCTCCGCAGAACTGTATGGCTACACCTTC
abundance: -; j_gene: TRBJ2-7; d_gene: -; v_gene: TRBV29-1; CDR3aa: CSVVDLNGFEQYF; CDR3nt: TGCAGCGTTGTCGACTTAAATGGGTTCGAGCAGTACTTC
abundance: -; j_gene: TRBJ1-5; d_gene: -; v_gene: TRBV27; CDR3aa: CASSLSMYSNQPQHF; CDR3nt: TGTGCCAGCAGTTTATCTATGTATAGCAATCAGCCCCAGCATTTT
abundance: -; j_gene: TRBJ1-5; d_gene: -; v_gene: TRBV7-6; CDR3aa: CASSLSPGQPQHF; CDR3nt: TGTGCCAGCAGCTTAAGTCCGGGTCAGCCCCAGCATTTT
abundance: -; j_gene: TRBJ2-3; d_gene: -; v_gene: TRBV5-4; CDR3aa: CASSLERGLDTQYF; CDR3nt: TGTGCCAGCAGCTTGGAAAGGGGTTTAGATACGCAGTATTTT
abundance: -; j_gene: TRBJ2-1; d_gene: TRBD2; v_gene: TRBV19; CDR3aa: CASSGSGGLNEQFF; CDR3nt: TGTGCCAGTAGTGGTAGCGGGGGGTTGAATGAGCAGTTCTTC
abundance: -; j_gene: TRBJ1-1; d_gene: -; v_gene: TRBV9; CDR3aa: CASSPATGSANEAFF; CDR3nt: TGTGCCAGCAGCCCAGCGACAGGAAGTGCGAATGAAGCTTTCTTT
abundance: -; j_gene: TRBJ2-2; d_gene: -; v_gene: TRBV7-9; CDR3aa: CASSSTRGGELFF; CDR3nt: TGTGCCAGCAGCTCCACTCGGGGCGGGGAGCTGTTTTTT
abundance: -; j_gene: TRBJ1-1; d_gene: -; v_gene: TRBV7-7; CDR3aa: CASSLAGSSGRGGSYTEAFF; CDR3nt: TGTGCCAGCAGCTTAGCTGGGTCGAGTGGGAGGGGAGGATCCTACACTGAAGCTTTCTTT
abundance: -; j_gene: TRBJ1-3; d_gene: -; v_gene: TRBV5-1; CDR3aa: CASSSGDSGNTIYF; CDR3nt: TGCGCCAGCAGCTCAGGGGACTCTGGAAACACCATATATTTT
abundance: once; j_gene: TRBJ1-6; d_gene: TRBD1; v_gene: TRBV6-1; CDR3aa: CASTDPGQNSPLHF; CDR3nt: TGTGCCAGCACCGATCCGGGACAGAATTCACCCCTCCACTTT
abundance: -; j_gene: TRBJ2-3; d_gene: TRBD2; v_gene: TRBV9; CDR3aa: CASSEEGLVTDTQYF; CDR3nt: TGTGCCAGCAGCGAGGAAGGACTAGTGACAGATACGCAGTATTTT
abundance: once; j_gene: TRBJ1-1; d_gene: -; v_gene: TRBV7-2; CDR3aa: CASSQGGWSGMNTEAFF; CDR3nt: TGTGCCAGCAGCCAAGGGGGGTGGTCAGGGATGAACACTGAAGCTTTCTTT
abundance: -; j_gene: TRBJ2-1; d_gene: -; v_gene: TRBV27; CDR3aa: CASRLATSSYNEQFF; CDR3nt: TGTGCCAGCAGACTAGCTACTAGCTCCTACAATGAGCAGTTCTTC
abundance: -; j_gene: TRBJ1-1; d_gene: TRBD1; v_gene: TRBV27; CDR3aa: CASSSGQGSEAFF; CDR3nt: TGTGCCAGCAGTTCGGGACAGGGATCTGAAGCTTTCTTT
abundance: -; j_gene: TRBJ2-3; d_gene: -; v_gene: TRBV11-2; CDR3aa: CASSLGGADTQYF; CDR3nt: TGTGCCAGCAGCTTAGGTGGGGCAGATACGCAGTATTTT
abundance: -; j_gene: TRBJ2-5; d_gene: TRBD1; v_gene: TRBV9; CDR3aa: CASSIRTGGRETQYF; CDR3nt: TGTGCCAGCAGCATAAGAACAGGGGGCCGGGAGACCCAGTACTTC
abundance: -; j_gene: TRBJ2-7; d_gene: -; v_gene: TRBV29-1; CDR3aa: CSVEEVGGEQYF; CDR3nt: TGCAGCGTTGAAGAAGTAGGGGGCGAGCAGTACTTC
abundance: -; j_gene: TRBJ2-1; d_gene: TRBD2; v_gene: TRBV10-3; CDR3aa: CAISEETSGSGSHNEQFF; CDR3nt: TGTGCCATCAGTGAGGAGACTAGCGGGAGCGGGTCGCACAATGAGCAGTTCTTC
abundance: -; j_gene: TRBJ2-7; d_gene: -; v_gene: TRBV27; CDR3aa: CASRTEPLGKLYF; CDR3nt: TGTGCCAGCAGGACGGAACCCCTAGGGAAGCTGTACTTC
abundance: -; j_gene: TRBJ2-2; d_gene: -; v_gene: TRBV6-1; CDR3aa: CASSALSGELFF; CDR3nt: TGTGCCAGCAGTGCACTCTCCGGGGAGCTGTTTTTT
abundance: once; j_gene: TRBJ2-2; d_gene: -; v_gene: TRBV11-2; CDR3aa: CASSLAINTGELFF; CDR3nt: TGTGCCAGCAGCTTAGCGATTAACACCGGGGAGCTGTTTTTT
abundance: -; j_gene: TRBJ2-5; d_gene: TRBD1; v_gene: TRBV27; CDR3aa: CASRPTGGVKTQYF; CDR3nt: TGTGCCAGCAGGCCGACAGGGGGCGTGAAGACCCAGTACTTC
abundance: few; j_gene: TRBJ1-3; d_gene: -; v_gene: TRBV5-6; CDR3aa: CASSSDRSSGNTIYF; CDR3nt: TGTGCCAGCAGCTCGGACAGAAGCTCTGGAAACACCATATATTTT
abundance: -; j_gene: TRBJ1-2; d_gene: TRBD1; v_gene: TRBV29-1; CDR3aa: CSVTAAGGAGYGYTF; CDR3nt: TGCAGCGTGACCGCTGCAGGGGGCGCGGGATATGGCTACACCTTC
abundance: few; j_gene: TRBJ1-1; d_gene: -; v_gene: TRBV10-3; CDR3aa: CAISGERRDTEAFF; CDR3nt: TGTGCCATCAGTGGAGAGAGACGAGACACTGAAGCTTTCTTT
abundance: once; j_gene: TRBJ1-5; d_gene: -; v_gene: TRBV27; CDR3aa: CASSKGGAQPQHF; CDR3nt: TGTGCCAGCAGTAAGGGGGGGGCCCAGCCCCAGCATTTT
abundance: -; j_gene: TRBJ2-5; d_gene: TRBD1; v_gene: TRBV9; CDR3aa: CASSGQGQETQYF; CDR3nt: TGTGCCAGCAGCGGACAGGGCCAAGAGACCCAGTACTTC
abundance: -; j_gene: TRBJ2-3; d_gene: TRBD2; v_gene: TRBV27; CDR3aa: CASSLLGAGGADTQYF; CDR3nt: TGTGCCAGCAGTCTCCTTGGGGCGGGAGGAGCAGATACGCAGTATTTT
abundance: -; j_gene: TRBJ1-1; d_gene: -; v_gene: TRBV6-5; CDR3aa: CASSEPTGNTEAFF; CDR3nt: TGTGCCAGCAGCGAACCGACGGGGAACACTGAAGCTTTCTTT
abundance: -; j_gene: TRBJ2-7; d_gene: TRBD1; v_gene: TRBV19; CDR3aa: CASSIAWVDRVSEQYF; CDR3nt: TGTGCCAGTAGTATTGCGTGGGTGGACAGGGTATCCGAGCAGTACTTC
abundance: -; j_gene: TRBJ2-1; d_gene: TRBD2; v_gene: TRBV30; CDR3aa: CAFGPGGNNEQFF; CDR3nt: TGTGCCTTTGGGCCGGGAGGGAACAATGAGCAGTTCTTC
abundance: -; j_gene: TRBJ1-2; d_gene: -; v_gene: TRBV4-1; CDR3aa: CASSQVITEPNYGYTF; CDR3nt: TGCGCCAGCAGCCAAGTAATAACGGAACCTAACTATGGCTACACCTTC
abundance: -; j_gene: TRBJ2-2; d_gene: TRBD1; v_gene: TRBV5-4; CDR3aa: CASSPETGYTGELFF; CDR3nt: TGTGCCAGCAGCCCTGAGACAGGGTACACCGGGGAGCTGTTTTTT
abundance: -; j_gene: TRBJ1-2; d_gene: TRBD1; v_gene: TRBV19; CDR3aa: CASTYSPDRGDGYTF; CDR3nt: TGTGCCAGTACCTATTCCCCGGACAGGGGGGATGGCTACACCTTC
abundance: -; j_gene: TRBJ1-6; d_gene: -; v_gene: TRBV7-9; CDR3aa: CASSTLTGFYNSPLHF; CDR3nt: TGTGCCAGCAGCACCTTAACTGGTTTCTATAATTCACCCCTCCACTTT
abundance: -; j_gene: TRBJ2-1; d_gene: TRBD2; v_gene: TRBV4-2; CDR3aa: CASSPPLSQLAGGGNEQFF; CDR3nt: TGTGCCAGCAGCCCCCCCTTATCCCAACTAGCGGGAGGGGGCAATGAGCAGTTCTTC
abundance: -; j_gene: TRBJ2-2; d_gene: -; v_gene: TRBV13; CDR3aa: CATRRRADTGELFF; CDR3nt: TGTGCCACCCGACGGAGGGCTGACACCGGGGAGCTGTTTTTT